This TCR beta chain originates from a study of response to subunit inactivated influenza vaccine. V was pared by 3 bases and J by 2 bases, with 8 bases between. The CDR3 totals 12 residues. Germline loops: CDR1 DFQATT, CDR2 SNEGSKA (reference sequence). MiXCR was run by TCRdb on the RT-PCR reads, yielding one entry per CDR3 protein. Of some 640,000 distinct CDR3 sequences listed, roughly 13% are singletons. Here the sequenced sample was PBMCs from blood, taken 14 to 15 days before vaccination. The receptor was derived from a man aged 45 to 65 who received an inactivated influenza vaccine. V usage is TRBV20-1 and J usage is TRBJ2-7; D ambiguous. Written as DNA, the CDR3 is TGCAGTGCTAGGTCCATGGCCTACGAGCAGTACTTC. Its translation is CSARSMAYEQYF.